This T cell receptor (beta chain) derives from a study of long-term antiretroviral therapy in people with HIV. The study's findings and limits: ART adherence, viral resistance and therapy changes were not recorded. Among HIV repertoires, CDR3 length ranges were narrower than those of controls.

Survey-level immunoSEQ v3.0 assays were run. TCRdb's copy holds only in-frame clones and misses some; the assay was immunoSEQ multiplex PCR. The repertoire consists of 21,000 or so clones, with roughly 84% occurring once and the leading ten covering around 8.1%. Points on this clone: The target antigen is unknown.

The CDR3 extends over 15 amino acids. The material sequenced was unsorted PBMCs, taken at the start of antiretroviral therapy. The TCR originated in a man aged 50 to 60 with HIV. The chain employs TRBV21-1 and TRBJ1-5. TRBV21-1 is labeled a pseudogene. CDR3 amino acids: CASSRHGTSGQPQHF. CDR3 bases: TGTGCCAGCAGCCGCCACGGGACGTCGGGACAGCCCCAGCATTTT.